This TCR beta chain originates from a study of T cells in Graves' hyperthyroidism and ophthalmopathy. A remark on this clonotype: The target antigen is unknown. This sequence may be a read error, since a much larger clone differs from it by one base.

The investigators amplified TCR beta CDR3 regions from RNA transcripts. HTBI primers were used for first-round RT-PCR of the TCR CDR3. TCRdb re-called the multiplex PCR reads through MiXCR, storing one row per CDR3 protein. This sample yields a few hundred thousand distinct CDR3 sequences, of which about 13% are seen a single time; roughly 4.8% belongs to the top ten. Each 10 ml fresh peripheral blood draw supplied the PBMCs. Study results and limitations: Appearing also in blood were most of the thyroid clonotypes expanded above 0.001.

The trim removed 0 bases at V and 4 bases at J, leaving 7 bases unmatched. Germline CDR1 and CDR2: DFQATT and SNEGSKA (reference sequence). The CDR3 consists of 16 residues. The sample comprised blood. The chain carries TRBV20-1 and TRBJ2-3; 10 nucleotides align to TRBD2. The source of this sequence is a woman under 30 with Graves' hyperthyroidism. The CDR3 DNA sequence: TGCAGTGCTAGAGATACCATTAGCGGGAGGTCAGATACGCAGTATTTT. This sequence encodes CSARDTISGRSDTQYF.